This T cell receptor (beta chain) originates from a study of blood T cell repertoires in COVID-19. Study background: COVID-19 samples from acute and convalescent phases originated in the United States, Italy and Spain. Nucleic acid was either cDNA or gDNA, and it came from T cells, B-cell-depleted T cells, or PBMCs.

How the authors handled the data: Amplification of reference gene primers provided the estimated nucleated cell counts. Repertoires were generated with immunoSEQ multiplex PCR, while TCRdb's copy carries only in-frame clones and drops some. V, J and clone size derive from that table, while D and trimming were established from the DNA sequence. The repertoire holds some 190,000 clones, with roughly 88% as singletons. The origin of this receptor is a man between 60 and 75 years old with acute or convalescent COVID-19. The sequencing input was peripheral blood.

The CDR3 sequence: CASSTPGTGNTEAFF. CDR3 in DNA: TGTGCCAGTAGTACGCCCGGGACAGGGAACACTGAAGCTTTCTTT. The gene calls are TRBV19 and TRBJ1-1, with TRBD1 identical over 8 bases. Germline V CDR1 and CDR2: LNHDA, SQIVND (reference sequence). Losses at the gene ends were 4 bases for V and 1 base for J; bases not matched to a gene: 5. The CDR3 is made up of 15 amino acids.